This passage covers 27 T cell receptor beta chains from one sample sequenced in a study of blood T cell repertoires in COVID-19. Produced via immunoSEQ multiplex PCR; TCRdb's table is partial and in-frame only. The data contain 250,000 or so clones, over 65% of them singletons. Sequencing input: peripheral blood. The receptor source for this set is an elderly woman with acute or convalescent COVID-19.

The chain combines TRBV7-9 with TRBJ2-7; 7 nucleotides match TRBD1. The germline CDR1 and CDR2 sequences are SEHNR and FQNEAQ (reference sequence). V trimming: 1 base; J trimming: 0 bases; junction bases outside the gene matches: 0. This CDR3 has 14 amino acids. The CDR3 bases are TGTGCCAGCAGCTTAGGGACAGGCTCCTACGAGCAGTACTTC. This translates into CASSLGTGSYEQYF.

The chain is built from TRBV5-4 and TRBJ1-2, with D possibly being TRBD1 (6 bases). There are 13 residues in the CDR3. V was clipped by 0 bases and J by 4 bases, with 7 bases between them. Looked up from germline, CDR1 is SGHNT and CDR2 is YYREEE (reference sequence). The CDR3 DNA reads as TGTGCCAGCAGCTTGGGAGGGGGCTATGGCTACACCTTC. This sequence encodes CASSLGGGYGYTF.

The chain links TRBV20-1 to TRBJ2-7, with unresolved D. Trimming removed 5 bases at V and 2 bases at J, with 7 bases between. The CDR3 has 11 amino acids. CDR1 DFQATT and CDR2 SNEGSKA come from the germline V gene (reference sequence). CDR3 sequence reads: CSAGRTYEQYF. The CDR3 region has the DNA TGCAGTGCTGGCAGGACCTACGAGCAGTACTTC.

The gene calls are TRBV6-5 and TRBJ1-3, with 8 bases lining up with TRBD1. J lost 4 bases, V lost 6 bases, and 5 bases had no gene match. The germline V gene has CDR1 MNHEY and CDR2 SVGAGI. The CDR3 contains 14 residues. CDR3 sequence reads: CASSRRDRGNTIYF. The DNA of the CDR3 is TGTGCCAGCAGCCGCCGGGACAGGGGAAACACCATATATTTT.

The genes are TRBV13 and TRBJ1-2; no clear D. CDR1 and CDR2 from the germline V gene are PRHDT and FYEKMQ (reference sequence). This CDR3 spans 12 amino acids. V lost 2 bases to trimming and J lost 8 bases, with 9 bases between them. The CDR3 sequence: CASSLSGEGYTF. The DNA of the CDR3 is TGTGCCAGCAGCTTAAGCGGGGAAGGCTACACCTTC. Filled out from reference TRBV13 and TRBJ1-2, the complete variable domain reads AAGVIQSPRHLIKEKRETATLKCYPIPRHDTVYWYQQGPGQDPQFLISFYEKMQSDKGSIPDRFSAQQFSDYHSELNMSSLELGDSALYFCASSLSGEGYTFGSGTRLTVV.

This clone was counted once. V usage is TRBV5-1 and J usage is TRBJ1-4; the D gene is possibly TRBD1 (6 bases). The CDR3 contains 14 residues. With 7 bases removed from V and 7 bases from J, the gap between germline ends came to 17 bases. Germline V gene lookup returns CDR1 SGHRS and CDR2 YFSETQ. As DNA, the CDR3 is TGCGCCAGCCGCACCCGGACAGACACTGAAAAACTGTTTTTT. The encoded protein is CASRTRTDTEKLFF. Together with reference TRBV5-1 and TRBJ1-4, the CDR3 gives the full variable domain: KAGVTQTPRYLIKTRGQQVTLSCSPISGHRSVSWYQQTPGQGLQFLFEYFSETQRNKGNFPGRFSGRQFSNSRSEMNVSTLELGDSALYLCASRTRTDTEKLFFGSGTQLSVL.

The genes are TRBV6-5 and TRBJ2-2; 9 bases map to TRBD2. After removal of 4 bases from V and 6 bases from J, the junction contained 9 bases not matched to a gene. In germline, CDR1 is MNHEY, CDR2 SVGAGI. This CDR3 has 16 residues. CDR3 coding DNA: TGTGCCAGCAGTTCCGTAGCGGGAGCGGGGTCCGGGGAGCTGTTTTTT. The encoded protein is CASSSVAGAGSGELFF.

CDR3 in DNA: TGTGCCTGGACAATCCCGGGACTTCCGAACACCTTC. This sequence encodes CAWTIPGLPNTF. This chain links TRBV30 with TRBJ1-2; D possibly corresponds to TRBD1 (5 bases). Germline-derived CDR1 and CDR2 are GTSNPN and SVGIG (reference sequence). CDR3 length: 12 residues. V lost 4 bases and J 12 bases, leaving 18 bases between the germline ends. Drawing the rest from reference TRBV30 and TRBJ1-2, the complete variable domain is SQTIHQWPATLVQPVGSPLSLECTVEGTSNPNLYWYRQAAGRGLQLLFYSVGIGQISSEVPQNLSASRPQDRQFILSSKKLLLSDSGFYLCAWTIPGLPNTFGSGTRLTVV.

There are many counts of this clone. This chain connects TRBV5-1 to TRBJ2-7; D possibly corresponds to TRBD2 (6 bases). Trimming pared 0 bases from V and 6 bases from J, leaving 19 bases between. The CDR3 loop spans 16 amino acids. Germline lookup yields CDR1 SGHRS and CDR2 YFSETQ. CDR3 residues: CASSLGDRRDLGEQYF. Written as DNA, the CDR3 is TGCGCCAGCAGCTTGGGGGATCGGAGGGACTTGGGCGAGCAGTACTTC.

This clone was found once. The CDR3, as DNA: TGTGCCAGCAGCAAGACAAAAGTATATGAGCAGTTCTTC. This translates into CASSKTKVYEQFF. The V call is TRBV6-5, the J call TRBJ2-1; D is undetermined. CDR1 and CDR2 from the germline V gene are MNHEY and SVGAGI. This CDR3 region has 13 residues. V lost 6 bases, J lost 8 bases, and 14 bases lay in between.

This clone was detected only a few times. The chain carries TRBV10-3 and TRBJ1-2; 10 bases map to TRBD1. Germline lookup yields CDR1 ENHRY and CDR2 SYGVKD. This CDR3 has 15 residues. V shed 4 bases and J 3 bases; nucleotides not matched to a gene: 5. The CDR3 here is CAISGQGAGDYGYTF. CDR3 DNA: TGTGCCATCAGTGGACAGGGGGCAGGGGACTATGGCTACACCTTC.

The CDR3 bases are TGTGCCAGCAGTCAGACAGGGCGGAACACTGAAGCTTTCTTT. It yields the protein CASSQTGRNTEAFF. The rearrangement joins TRBV2 to TRBJ1-1, with TRBD1 identical over 7 bases. With V trimmed by 5 bases and J by 1 base, 4 bases remained unmatched. The CDR3 consists of 14 residues. The germline V gene has CDR1 SNHLY and CDR2 FYNNEI.

V usage is TRBV5-1 and J usage is TRBJ1-1; D gene unclear. The CDR3 totals 13 residues. Between the trimmed V and J ends, which lost 2 bases and 3 bases, there was a span of 8 bases. Germline V CDR1 and CDR2: SGHRS, YFSETQ. The CDR3: CASSLSVDTEAFF. The CDR3 DNA is TGCGCCAGCAGCTTATCGGTAGACACTGAAGCTTTCTTT.

V is TRBV21-1 and J is TRBJ1-3. TRBV21-1 is tagged as a pseudogene. CDR3 length equals 18 residues. CDR3 coding DNA: TGTGCCAGCAGCAAAGTGCCAGCCCCTGACTTCTCTGGAAACACCATATATTTT. Protein sequence: CASSKVPAPDFSGNTIYF.

The gene calls are TRBV18 and TRBJ2-7; possibly TRBD2 for D (6 bases). Between the trimmed V and J ends, which lost 5 bases and 2 bases, there was a span of 16 bases. CDR1 and CDR2 (germline): KGHSH, LQKENI. The CDR3 extends over 15 amino acids. The CDR3 loop reads CASSVGTPGTYEQYF. DNA of the CDR3: TGTGCCAGCTCAGTCGGGACTCCGGGAACCTACGAGCAGTACTTC.

This clone was detected only a few times. The chain carries TRBV2 and TRBJ1-1; 9 positions agree with TRBD1. CDR3 size: 15 residues. The germline V gene encodes CDR1 SNHLY and CDR2 FYNNEI. The junction had 10 bases not matched to a gene; V was cut back by 5 bases and J by 6 bases. CDR3 nucleotide sequence: TGTGCCAGCAGTCTGGGTGGGACAGGGTTCCCTGAAGCTTTCTTT. Residues: CASSLGGTGFPEAFF.

The chain joins TRBV14 to TRBJ1-1, with D possibly matching TRBD1 (6 bases). The CDR3 length is 12 residues. V was clipped by 3 bases and J by 9 bases, with 11 bases between them. Germline loops: CDR1 SGHDN, CDR2 FVKESK. CDR3 nucleotides: TGTGCCAGCAGCCAGCAGACAGGACAAGCTTTCTTT. Translated, it gives CASSQQTGQAFF.

CDR3 coding DNA: TGTGCCAGCAGCTTAGGAGGGGAGGCTACGGCTTTCTTT. Amino acids: CASSLGGEATAFF. V usage is TRBV11-2 and J usage is TRBJ1-1; tentatively, D is TRBD1 (5 bases). Germline CDR1 is SGHAT and CDR2 is FQNNGV. V lost 1 base to trimming and J lost 11 bases, with 14 bases between them. The CDR3 has 13 amino acids.

V gene TRBV6-6 combines with J gene TRBJ1-6; the match to TRBD1 covers 10 bases. Germline V gives CDR1 MNHNY, CDR2 SVGAGI (reference sequence). V was pared by 4 bases and J by 10 bases, with 4 bases of the junction left unmatched. There are 14 residues in the CDR3. In nucleotides, the CDR3 is TGTGCCAGCAGTTCGACAGGGGGCCCGTCACCCCTCCACTTT. This codes for CASSSTGGPSPLHF.

CDR3: CASSLASGTGGYGYTF. In nucleotides, the CDR3 is TGCGCCAGCAGCTTGGCCTCCGGGACAGGGGGTTATGGCTACACCTTC. This chain uses TRBV5-1 with TRBJ1-2; TRBD1 matches at 11 bases. Germline loops: CDR1 SGHRS, CDR2 YFSETQ. This CDR3 is built from 16 residues. Losses at the gene ends were 0 bases for V and 5 bases for J; bases not matched to a gene: 6.

This rearrangement joins TRBV2 to TRBJ2-3; 7 nucleotides agree with TRBD1. CDR1 is SNHLY, CDR2 FYNNEI, per germline. With V trimmed by 1 base and J by 9 bases, 13 bases remained unmatched. The CDR3 length is 16 residues. The CDR3 is CASSEVRTGPLVTQYF. The CDR3 coding sequence is TGTGCCAGCAGTGAAGTGAGGACAGGCCCACTCGTAACGCAGTATTTT.

This clone was found once. The chain uses TRBV6-5 and TRBJ1-6, with a possible D match to TRBD1 (6 bases). The CDR3 totals 16 residues. With 0 bases removed from V and 7 bases from J, the gap between germline ends came to 13 bases. Looked up from germline, CDR1 is MNHEY and CDR2 is SVGAGI. CDR3 protein: CASSYSRGRENSPLHF. CDR3 DNA: TGTGCCAGCAGTTACTCGCGGGGGCGCGAGAATTCACCCCTCCACTTT.

This chain connects TRBV6-6 to TRBJ2-2; maybe TRBD1 (5 bases). The V end lost 6 bases, the J end lost 0 bases, and 11 bases lay between the germline ends. The CDR3 is 15 amino acids. Germline CDR1 and CDR2: MNHNY and SVGAGI (reference sequence). The CDR3 DNA is TGTGCCAGCAGCATCGACAGCCCGAACACCGGGGAGCTGTTTTTT. Its protein is CASSIDSPNTGELFF.

The chain employs TRBV6-2 or TRBV6-3 and TRBJ2-1, with 8 bases that match TRBD2. CDR3 length: 15 amino acids. Germline-derived CDR1 and CDR2 are MNHEY and SVGEGT. The V segment lost 2 bases and the J segment 7 bases; nucleotides outside the gene matches: 7. The CDR3 DNA follows: TGTGCCAGCAGTTACCCCGGGACTAGTCGGAATGAGCAGTTCTTC. Residues: CASSYPGTSRNEQFF.

This chain connects TRBV5-1 to TRBJ1-1; 9 bases line up with TRBD1. Trimming at V came to 0 bases and at J to 3 bases, leaving 6 bases not matched to a gene. Germline V lookup: CDR1 SGHRS, CDR2 YFSETQ. The CDR3 is 16 amino acids. As DNA, the CDR3 is TGCGCCAGCAGCTTGGATGGACAGGGGAGCGACACTGAAGCTTTCTTT. Translated, it gives CASSLDGQGSDTEAFF.

This clone has just a few counts. The chain joins TRBV19 to TRBJ1-3; 7 bases line up with TRBD1. CDR1 is LNHDA and CDR2 is SQIVND in the germline V gene (reference sequence). The CDR3 totals 19 residues. J gave up 0 bases and V 3 bases, and 14 bases lay outside the gene matches. This CDR3 reads CASSMNFGGQLYSGNTIYF. The CDR3 nucleotides read TGTGCCAGTAGTATGAACTTTGGGGGACAGTTATACTCTGGAAACACCATATATTTT.

This chain connects TRBV7-2 to TRBJ1-3; a weak D match, TRBD1 (5 bases). This CDR3 comprises 18 residues. CDR1 and CDR2 (germline): SGHTA, FQGNSA. Trimming took off 1 base at V and 0 bases at J, with 16 bases between the two ends. The DNA of the CDR3 is TGTGCCAGCAGCTTAGTCGGGAGGGGCGGGGGCTCTGGAAACACCATATATTTT. This translates into CASSLVGRGGGSGNTIYF.